Sequencing of this T cell receptor beta chain was carried out in a study of T cell changes during pregnancy in multiple sclerosis. Sequenced by immunoSEQ multiplex PCR; TCRdb stores in-frame clones only, minus some. The data show 90,000 to 100,000 clones, about 91% seen once. V gave up 5 bases and J gave up 8 bases; unmatched junction bases: 15. This CDR3 comprises 16 residues. The germline V gene encodes CDR1 MDHEN and CDR2 SYDVKM. This receptor was taken from a female donor in good health, enrolled as a control in a pregnancy study. The genes are TRBV28 and TRBJ1-2, with TRBD1 matching over 9 bases. Here the sequenced sample was peripheral blood, taken after pregnancy. The CDR3 region has the DNA TGTGCCAGCAGTCCTCCAGGACAGGGGATGTTTTTCGGCTACACCTTC. This gives the protein CASSPPGQGMFFGYTF.